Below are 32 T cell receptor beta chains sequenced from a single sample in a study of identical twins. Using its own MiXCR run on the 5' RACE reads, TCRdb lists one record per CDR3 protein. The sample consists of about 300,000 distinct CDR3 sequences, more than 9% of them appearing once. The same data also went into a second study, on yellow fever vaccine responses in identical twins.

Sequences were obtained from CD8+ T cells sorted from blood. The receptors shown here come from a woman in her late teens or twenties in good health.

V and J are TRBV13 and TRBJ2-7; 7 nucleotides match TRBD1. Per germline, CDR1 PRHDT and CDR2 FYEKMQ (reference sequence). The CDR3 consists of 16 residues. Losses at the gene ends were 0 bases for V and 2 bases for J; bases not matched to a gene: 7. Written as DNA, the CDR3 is TGTGCCAGCAGCTTAGGCGGACAGGTTTTCGCCTACGAGCAGTACTTC. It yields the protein CASSLGGQVFAYEQYF.

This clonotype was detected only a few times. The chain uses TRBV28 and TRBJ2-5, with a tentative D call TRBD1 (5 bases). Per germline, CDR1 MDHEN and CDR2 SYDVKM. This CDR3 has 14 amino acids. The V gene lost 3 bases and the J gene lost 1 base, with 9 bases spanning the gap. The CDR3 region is CASSLLGLQETQYF. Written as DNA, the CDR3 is TGTGCCAGCAGTTTGCTGGGGCTCCAAGAGACCCAGTACTTC.

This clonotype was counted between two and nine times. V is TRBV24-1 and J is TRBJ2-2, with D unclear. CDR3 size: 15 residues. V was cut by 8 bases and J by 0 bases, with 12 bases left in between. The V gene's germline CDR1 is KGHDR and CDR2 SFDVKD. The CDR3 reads CATTGSDTNTGELFF. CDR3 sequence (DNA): TGTGCCACCACTGGAAGCGACACGAACACCGGGGAGCTGTTTTTT.

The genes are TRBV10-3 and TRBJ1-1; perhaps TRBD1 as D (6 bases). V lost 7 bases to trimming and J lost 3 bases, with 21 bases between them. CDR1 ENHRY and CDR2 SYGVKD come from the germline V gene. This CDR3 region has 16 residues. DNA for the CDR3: TGTGCCATCAATACCGAGGGGGGGGTGCGGTACACTGAAGCTTTCTTT. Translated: CAINTEGGVRYTEAFF.

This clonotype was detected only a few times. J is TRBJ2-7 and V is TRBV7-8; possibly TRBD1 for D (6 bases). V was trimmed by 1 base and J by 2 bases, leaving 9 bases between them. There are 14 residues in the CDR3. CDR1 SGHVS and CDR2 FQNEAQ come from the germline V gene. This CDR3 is CASSLVGHTYEQYF. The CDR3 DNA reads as TGTGCCAGCAGCTTAGTGGGACATACCTACGAGCAGTACTTC.

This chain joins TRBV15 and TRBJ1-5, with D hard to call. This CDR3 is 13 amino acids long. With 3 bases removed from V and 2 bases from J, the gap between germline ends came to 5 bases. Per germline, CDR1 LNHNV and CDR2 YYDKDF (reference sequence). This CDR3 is CATSSLGNQPQHF. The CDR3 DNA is TGTGCCACCAGCAGTCTCGGCAATCAGCCCCAGCATTTT. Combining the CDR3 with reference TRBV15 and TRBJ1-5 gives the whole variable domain DAMVIQNPRYQVTQFGKPVTLSCSQTLNHNVMYWYQQKSSQAPKLLFHYYDKDFNNEADTPDNFQSRRPNTSFCFLDIRSPGLGDTAMYLCATSSLGNQPQHFGDGTRLSIL.

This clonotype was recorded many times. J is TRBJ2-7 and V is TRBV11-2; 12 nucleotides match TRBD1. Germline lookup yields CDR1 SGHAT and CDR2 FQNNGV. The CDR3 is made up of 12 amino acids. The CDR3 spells CASSQGGTGGRV. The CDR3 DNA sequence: TGTGCCAGCAGCCAAGGAGGGACAGGGGGCCGCGTC.

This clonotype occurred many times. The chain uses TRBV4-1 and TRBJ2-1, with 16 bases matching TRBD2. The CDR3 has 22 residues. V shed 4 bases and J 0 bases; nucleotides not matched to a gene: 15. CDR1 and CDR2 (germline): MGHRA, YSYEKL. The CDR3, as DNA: TGCGCCAGCAGCCGATATTTGACCGGGACTAGCGGGAGGGAGGGCTCCTACAATGAGCAGTTCTTC. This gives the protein CASSRYLTGTSGREGSYNEQFF.

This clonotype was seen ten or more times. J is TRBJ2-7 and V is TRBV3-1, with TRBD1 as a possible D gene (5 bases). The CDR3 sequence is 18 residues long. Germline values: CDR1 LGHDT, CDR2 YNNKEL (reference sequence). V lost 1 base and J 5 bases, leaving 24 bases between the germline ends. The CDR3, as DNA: TGTGCCAGCAGCCAAGCCAACTACAGACAGATACTATGGGACGAGCAGTACTTC. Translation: CASSQANYRQILWDEQYF.

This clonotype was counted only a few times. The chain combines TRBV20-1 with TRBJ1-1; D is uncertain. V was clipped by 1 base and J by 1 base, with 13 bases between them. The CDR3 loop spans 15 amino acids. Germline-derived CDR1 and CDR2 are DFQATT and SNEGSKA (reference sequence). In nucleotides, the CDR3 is TGCAGTGCTAGAGTTCCGACCTCTCCGAACACTGAAGCTTTCTTT. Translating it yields CSARVPTSPNTEAFF.

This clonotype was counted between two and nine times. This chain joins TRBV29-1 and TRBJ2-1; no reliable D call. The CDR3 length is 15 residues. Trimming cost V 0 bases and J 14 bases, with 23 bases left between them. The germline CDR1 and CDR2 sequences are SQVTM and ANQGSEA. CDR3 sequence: CSVEDLARERSQEFF. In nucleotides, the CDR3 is TGCAGCGTTGAAGATTTGGCTAGGGAACGATCGCAGGAGTTCTTC.

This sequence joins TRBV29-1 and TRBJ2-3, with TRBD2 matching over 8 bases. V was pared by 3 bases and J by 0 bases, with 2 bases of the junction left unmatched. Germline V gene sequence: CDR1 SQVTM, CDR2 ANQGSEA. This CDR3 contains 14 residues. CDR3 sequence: CSVDASGSTDTQYF. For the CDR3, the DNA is TGCAGCGTTGATGCTAGCGGGAGCACAGATACGCAGTATTTT.

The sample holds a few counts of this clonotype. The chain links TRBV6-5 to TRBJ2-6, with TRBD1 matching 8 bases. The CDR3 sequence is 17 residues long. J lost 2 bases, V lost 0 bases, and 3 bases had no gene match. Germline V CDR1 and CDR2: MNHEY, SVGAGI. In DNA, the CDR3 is TGTGCCAGCAGTTACTCGACAGGGGTTCCTGGGGCCAACGTCCTGACTTTC. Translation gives CASSYSTGVPGANVLTF.

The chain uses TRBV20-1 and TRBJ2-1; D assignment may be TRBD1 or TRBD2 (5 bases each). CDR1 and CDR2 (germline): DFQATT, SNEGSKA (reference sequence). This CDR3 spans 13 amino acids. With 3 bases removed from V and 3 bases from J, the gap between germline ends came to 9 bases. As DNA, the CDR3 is TGCAGTGCTAGTATGGGACGCTACAATGAGCAGTTCTTC. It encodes CSASMGRYNEQFF.

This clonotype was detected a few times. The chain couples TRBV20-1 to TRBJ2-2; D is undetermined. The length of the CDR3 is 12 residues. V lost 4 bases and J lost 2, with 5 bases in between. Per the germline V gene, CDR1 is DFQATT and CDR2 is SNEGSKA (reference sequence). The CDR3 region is CSANDNTGELFF. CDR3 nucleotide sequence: TGCAGTGCTAACGATAACACCGGGGAGCTGTTTTTT.

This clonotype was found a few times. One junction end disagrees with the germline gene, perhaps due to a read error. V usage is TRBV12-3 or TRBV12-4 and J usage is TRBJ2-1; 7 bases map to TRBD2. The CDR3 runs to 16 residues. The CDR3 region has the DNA TGTGCCGGCAGTTCCGGCCCGGGGAGGGCGGCGAATGAGCAGTTCTTC. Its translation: CAGSSGPGRAANEQFF.

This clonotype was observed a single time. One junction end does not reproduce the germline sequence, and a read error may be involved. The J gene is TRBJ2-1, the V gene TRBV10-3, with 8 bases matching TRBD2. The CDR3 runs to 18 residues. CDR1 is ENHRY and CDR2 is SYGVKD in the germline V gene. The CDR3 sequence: CAISEGSGGPSRVNEQLF. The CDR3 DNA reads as TGTGCCATCAGTGAGGGGTCGGGGGGGCCGAGCCGTGTCAATGAGCAGCTCTTC.

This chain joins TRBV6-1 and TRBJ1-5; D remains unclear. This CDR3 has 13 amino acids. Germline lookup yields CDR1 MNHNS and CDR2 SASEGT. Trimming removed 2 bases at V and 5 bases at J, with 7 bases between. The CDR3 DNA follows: TGTGCCAGCAGTGAATTATTGTATCAGCCCCAGCATTTT. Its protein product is CASSELLYQPQHF.

CDR3 protein: CATKTAEAFF. CDR3 DNA sequence: TGTGCCACCAAGACGGCTGAAGCTTTCTTT. V is TRBV2 and J is TRBJ1-1; D remains ambiguous. V was trimmed by 10 bases and J by 6 bases, leaving 9 bases between them. The CDR3 runs to 10 residues. Germline loops: CDR1 SNHLY, CDR2 FYNNEI.

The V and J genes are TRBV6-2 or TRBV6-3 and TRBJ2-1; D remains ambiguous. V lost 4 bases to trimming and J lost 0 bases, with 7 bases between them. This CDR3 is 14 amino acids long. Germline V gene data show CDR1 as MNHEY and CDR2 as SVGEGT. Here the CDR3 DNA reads TGTGCCAGCAGTTCCAGGAGCTCCTACAATGAGCAGTTCTTC. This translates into CASSSRSSYNEQFF.

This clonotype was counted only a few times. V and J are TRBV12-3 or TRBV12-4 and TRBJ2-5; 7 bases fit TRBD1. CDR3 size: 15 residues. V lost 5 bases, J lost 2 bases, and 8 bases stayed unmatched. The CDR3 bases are TGTGCCAGCAGTCTTTGGACAGGAGAACAAGAGACCCAGTACTTC. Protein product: CASSLWTGEQETQYF.

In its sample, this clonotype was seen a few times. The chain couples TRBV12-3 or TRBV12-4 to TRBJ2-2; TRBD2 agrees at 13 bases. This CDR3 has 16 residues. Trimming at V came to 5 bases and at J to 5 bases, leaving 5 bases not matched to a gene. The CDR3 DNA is TGTGCCAGCAGTCAGCCGGGACTAGCGGGGACCGGGGAGCTGTTTTTT. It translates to CASSQPGLAGTGELFF.

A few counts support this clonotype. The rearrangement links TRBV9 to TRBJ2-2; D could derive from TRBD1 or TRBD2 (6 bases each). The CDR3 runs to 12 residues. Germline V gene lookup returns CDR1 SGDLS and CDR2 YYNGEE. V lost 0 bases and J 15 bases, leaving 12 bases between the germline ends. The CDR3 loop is CASSVEGGNVFF. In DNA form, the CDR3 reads TGTGCCAGCAGCGTAGAAGGGGGGAATGTGTTTTTT.

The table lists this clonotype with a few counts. The CDR3 sequence: CASTHPEAGTNNEQFF. The DNA of the CDR3 is TGTGCCAGCACCCACCCAGAAGCGGGGACGAACAATGAGCAGTTCTTC. The chain couples TRBV6-2 or TRBV6-3 to TRBJ2-1, with 7 nucleotides matching TRBD2. Looked up from germline, CDR1 is MNHEY and CDR2 is SVGEGT. V lost 7 bases to trimming and J lost 5 bases; unmatched junction nucleotides: 14. The CDR3 consists of 16 residues.

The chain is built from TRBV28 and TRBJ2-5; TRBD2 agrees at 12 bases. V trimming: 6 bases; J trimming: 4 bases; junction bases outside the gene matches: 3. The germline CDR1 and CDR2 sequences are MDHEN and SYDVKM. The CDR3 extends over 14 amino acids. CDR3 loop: CASRRLAGVETQYF. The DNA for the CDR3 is TGTGCCAGCAGAAGACTAGCGGGAGTAGAGACCCAGTACTTC.

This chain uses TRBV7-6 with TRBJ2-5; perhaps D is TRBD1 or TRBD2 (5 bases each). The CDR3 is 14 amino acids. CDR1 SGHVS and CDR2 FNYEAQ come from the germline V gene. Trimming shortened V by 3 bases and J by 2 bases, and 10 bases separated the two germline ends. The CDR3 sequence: CASSLGRTQETQYF. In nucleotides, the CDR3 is TGTGCCAGCAGCTTGGGACGGACGCAAGAGACCCAGTACTTC.

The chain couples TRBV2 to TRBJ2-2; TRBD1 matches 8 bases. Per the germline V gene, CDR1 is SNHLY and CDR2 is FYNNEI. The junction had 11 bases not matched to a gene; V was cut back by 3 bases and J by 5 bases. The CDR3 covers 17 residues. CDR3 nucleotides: TGTGCCAGCAGTGATTCCGACGACAGGGGAAGGACCGGGGAGCTGTTTTTT. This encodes CASSDSDDRGRTGELFF. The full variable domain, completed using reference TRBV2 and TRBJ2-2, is EPEVTQTPSHQVTQMGQEVILRCVPISNHLYFYWYRQILGQKVEFLVSFYNNEISEKSEIFDDQFSVERPDGSNFTLKIRSTKLEDSAMYFCASSDSDDRGRTGELFFGEGSRLTVL.

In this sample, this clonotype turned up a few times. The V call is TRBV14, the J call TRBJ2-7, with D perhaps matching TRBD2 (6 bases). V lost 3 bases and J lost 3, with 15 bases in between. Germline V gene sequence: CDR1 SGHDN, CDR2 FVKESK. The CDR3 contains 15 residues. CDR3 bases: TGTGCCAGCAGCCAGGCCTGGGGGGAATACTACGAGCAGTACTTC. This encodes CASSQAWGEYYEQYF.

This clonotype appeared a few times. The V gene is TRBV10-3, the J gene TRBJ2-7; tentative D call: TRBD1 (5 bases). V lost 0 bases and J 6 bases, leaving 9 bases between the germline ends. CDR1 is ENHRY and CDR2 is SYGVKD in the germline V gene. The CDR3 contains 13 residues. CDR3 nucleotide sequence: TGTGCCATCAGTGAGTCGGCAGGGTTCGAGCAGTACGTC. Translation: CAISESAGFEQYV.

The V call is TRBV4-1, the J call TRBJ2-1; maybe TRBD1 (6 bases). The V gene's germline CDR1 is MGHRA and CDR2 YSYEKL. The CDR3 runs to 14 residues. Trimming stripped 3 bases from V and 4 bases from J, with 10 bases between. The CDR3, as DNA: TGCGCCAGCAGCCACTCGGACAGTTACAATGAGCAGTTCTTC. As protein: CASSHSDSYNEQFF.

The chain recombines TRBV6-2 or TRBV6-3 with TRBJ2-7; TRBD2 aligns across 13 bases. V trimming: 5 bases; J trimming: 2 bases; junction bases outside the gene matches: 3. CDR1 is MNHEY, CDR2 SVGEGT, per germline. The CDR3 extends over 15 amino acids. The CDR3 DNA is TGTGCCAGCAGTCAAGGACTAGCGGGGGCCTACGAGCAGTACGTC. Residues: CASSQGLAGAYEQYV.

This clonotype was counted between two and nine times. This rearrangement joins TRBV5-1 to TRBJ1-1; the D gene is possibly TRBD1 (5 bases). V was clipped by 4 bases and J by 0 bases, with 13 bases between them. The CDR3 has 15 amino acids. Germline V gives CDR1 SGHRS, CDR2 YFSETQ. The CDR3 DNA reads TGCGCCAGCAGCCGGTTAGGGGAGATGAACACTGAAGCTTTCTTT. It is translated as CASSRLGEMNTEAFF.